Shown below are 29 T cell receptor beta chains from a single sample sequenced in a study of T cell responses to AZD1222 COVID-19 vaccine. The method was immunoSEQ multiplex PCR; TCRdb's version includes in-frame clones alone and lacks a portion of them. This table has some 66,000 clones, about 88% appearing once. The sample here was peripheral blood, taken 28 days after the second AZD1222 dose. The receptors originated from an adult who received the AZD1222 COVID-19 vaccine.

The chain couples TRBV21-1 to TRBJ2-1. TRBV21-1 is assigned pseudogene status. The CDR3 is made up of 19 amino acids. CDR3: CASSKYPPGLPRYPNEQFF. CDR3 nucleotides: TGTGCCAGCAGCAAATATCCCCCCGGCCTACCGAGATACCCGAATGAGCAGTTCTTC.

The rearrangement uses TRBV9 and TRBJ1-3, with 7 bases that match TRBD1. The CDR3 is 16 amino acids. Germline CDR1 is SGDLS and CDR2 is YYNGEE. The ends lost 0 bases at V and 2 bases at J; junction bases unmatched: 5. The CDR3 loop reads CASSVGAQGAGNTIYF. The CDR3 DNA sequence: TGTGCCAGCAGCGTAGGAGCGCAGGGGGCTGGAAACACCATATATTTT.

The chain employs TRBV13 and TRBJ2-7; the D gene is possibly TRBD2 (5 bases). V was pared by 5 bases and J by 4 bases, with 18 bases between. The length of the CDR3 is 15 residues. Looked up from germline, CDR1 is PRHDT and CDR2 is FYEKMQ (reference sequence). This CDR3 reads CASSRFRDSKYEQYF. The CDR3 coding sequence is TGTGCCAGCAGCCGGTTCCGGGATTCAAAATACGAGCAGTACTTC. Full variable domain (rest looked up from reference TRBV13 and TRBJ2-7): AAGVIQSPRHLIKEKRETATLKCYPIPRHDTVYWYQQGPGQDPQFLISFYEKMQSDKGSIPDRFSAQQFSDYHSELNMSSLELGDSALYFCASSRFRDSKYEQYFGPGTRLTVT.

V usage is TRBV6-5 and J usage is TRBJ2-7; TRBD1 matches 10 bases. The CDR3 loop spans 14 amino acids. CDR1 is MNHEY, CDR2 SVGAGI, per germline. Trimming cost V 2 bases and J 2 bases; bases outside gene matches: 0. The CDR3 nucleotides read TGTGCCAGCAGTTACGGGACAGGGGCCTACGAGCAGTACTTC. It encodes CASSYGTGAYEQYF.

This chain connects TRBV3-1 (or the pseudogene TRBV3-2) to TRBJ2-7, with D possibly being TRBD1 (5 bases). V was clipped by 0 bases and J by 2 bases, with 11 bases between them. Germline V CDR1 and CDR2: LGHDT, YNNKEL (reference sequence). The CDR3 is 15 residues long. The CDR3: CASSQDSTGAYEQYF. The CDR3 DNA sequence: TGTGCCAGCAGCCAAGATTCTACAGGTGCCTACGAGCAGTACTTC.

This chain joins TRBV6-1 and TRBJ1-3; no definite D call. CDR3 size: 15 residues. In germline, CDR1 is MNHNS, CDR2 SASEGT. The ends were cut back, 2 bases at V and 7 bases at J, with 15 bases in the middle. CDR3 residues: CASSEKGSPRNTIYF. The CDR3 nucleotides are TGTGCCAGCAGTGAAAAAGGATCTCCCAGGAACACCATATATTTT.

The rearrangement links TRBV19 to TRBJ2-7; D unclear. The V end was cut by 3 bases, the J end by 0 bases, with 9 bases between. This CDR3 comprises 14 residues. Germline V lookup: CDR1 LNHDA, CDR2 SQIVND (reference sequence). The CDR3 sequence: CASSIDSSSYEQYF. The CDR3 region has the DNA TGTGCCAGTAGTATTGACTCGAGCTCCTACGAGCAGTACTTC.

The rearrangement uses TRBV5-6 and TRBJ2-2; 8 nucleotides agree with TRBD1. This CDR3 is built from 14 residues. Germline V gene lookup returns CDR1 SGHDT and CDR2 YYEEEE. V lost 4 bases to trimming and J lost 4 bases; unmatched junction nucleotides: 3. CDR3 region: CASSLTGGTGELFF. The CDR3 DNA reads as TGTGCCAGCAGCCTAACAGGGGGCACCGGGGAGCTGTTTTTT.

V and J are TRBV7-9 and TRBJ1-2, with D possibly TRBD1 on 6 matching bases. The CDR3 spans 13 residues. V was clipped by 8 bases and J by 6 bases, with 16 bases between them. Per the germline V gene, CDR1 is SEHNR and CDR2 is FQNEAQ (reference sequence). The CDR3 region is CASALQGLDGYTF. In DNA form, the CDR3 reads TGTGCCAGCGCCTTACAGGGTTTGGATGGCTACACCTTC.

The chain employs TRBV11-2 and TRBJ1-2; D might be TRBD1 (5 bases). The CDR3 length is 15 residues. Between the trimmed V and J ends, which lost 0 bases and 4 bases, there was a span of 12 bases. The germline V gene has CDR1 SGHAT and CDR2 FQNNGV. The CDR3 nucleotides are TGTGCCAGCAGCTTAGACCGTCAGGGCTTCTATGGCTACACCTTC. This gives the protein CASSLDRQGFYGYTF.

Written as DNA, the CDR3 is TGTGCCAGCAGCTTAATCGGGAGCGGGGAGCTGTTTTTT. Translating it yields CASSLIGSGELFF. This chain connects TRBV7-8 to TRBJ2-2; tentative D call: TRBD2 (6 bases). This CDR3 is built from 13 residues. CDR1 and CDR2 from the germline V gene are SGHVS and FQNEAQ. V was shortened by 2 bases and J by 7 bases, with 8 bases between the two germline ends.

The chain recombines TRBV28 with TRBJ1-3, with D perhaps matching TRBD1 (5 bases). Germline lookup yields CDR1 MDHEN and CDR2 SYDVKM. The CDR3 length is 15 residues. The V end lost 7 bases, the J end lost 5 bases, and 18 bases lay between the germline ends. The CDR3 protein is CASNPPGPGRNTIYF. The CDR3 coding sequence is TGTGCCAGCAATCCCCCGGGGCCTGGTAGAAACACCATATATTTT.

The sample holds one count of this clone. The rearrangement links TRBV4-3 to TRBJ1-2; 9 bases match TRBD1. CDR1 and CDR2 (germline): LGHNA, YSLEER. With 0 bases clipped from V and 8 bases from J, the junction kept 10 bases outside the gene matches. This CDR3 contains 16 residues. CDR3 coding DNA: TGCGCCAGCAGCCAAGAGGGACAGGGCAAAAGGGGGGGCTACACCTTC. Amino acid sequence: CASSQEGQGKRGGYTF.

The chain couples TRBV7-9 to TRBJ2-7; 7 nucleotides agree with TRBD1. The CDR3 contains 15 residues. V shed 2 bases and J 2 bases; nucleotides not matched to a gene: 6. CDR1 SEHNR and CDR2 FQNEAQ come from the germline V gene (reference sequence). CDR3 sequence: CASSLRQGVTYEQYF. In DNA form, the CDR3 reads TGTGCCAGCAGCTTAAGACAGGGCGTTACCTACGAGCAGTACTTC. Supplemented by reference TRBV7-9 and TRBJ2-7, the full variable domain reads DTGVSQNPRHKITKRGQNVTFRCDPISEHNRLYWYRQTLGQGPEFLTYFQNEAQLEKSRLLSDRFSAERPKGSFSTLEIQRTEQGDSAMYLCASSLRQGVTYEQYFGPGTRLTVT.

This chain joins TRBV5-1 and TRBJ2-7; weak D call: TRBD2 (6 bases). The CDR3 sequence is 13 residues long. Germline CDR1 is SGHRS and CDR2 is YFSETQ. V lost 4 bases and J lost 1, with 9 bases in between. The CDR3 sequence: CASSPGGSYEQYF. In nucleotides, the CDR3 is TGCGCCAGCAGCCCCGGGGGTTCCTACGAGCAGTACTTC.

The chain has TRBV2 and TRBJ2-7; 7 bases agree with TRBD1. V trimming: 7 bases; J trimming: 0 bases; junction bases outside the gene matches: 6. Germline V gives CDR1 SNHLY, CDR2 FYNNEI. This CDR3 is 14 amino acids long. The CDR3 loop reads CASMTGTGSYEQYF. CDR3 nucleotide sequence: TGTGCCAGCATGACAGGGACGGGCTCCTACGAGCAGTACTTC. Supplemented by reference TRBV2 and TRBJ2-7, the full variable domain reads EPEVTQTPSHQVTQMGQEVILRCVPISNHLYFYWYRQILGQKVEFLVSFYNNEISEKSEIFDDQFSVERPDGSNFTLKIRSTKLEDSAMYFCASMTGTGSYEQYFGPGTRLTVT.

This sequence joins TRBV6-5 and TRBJ2-7; 7 nucleotides agree with TRBD1. Germline V gives CDR1 MNHEY, CDR2 SVGAGI. The ends lost 6 bases at V and 3 bases at J; junction bases unmatched: 11. The CDR3 runs to 15 residues. The CDR3 sequence: CASRLMGDSSYEQYF. The DNA of the CDR3 is TGTGCCAGCAGACTTATGGGGGACAGCAGCTACGAGCAGTACTTC.

This rearrangement joins TRBV5-1 to TRBJ2-2; D is unresolved. The V and J ends lost 0 bases and 7 bases respectively, with 7 bases between them. The germline gives CDR1 SGHRS, CDR2 YFSETQ. This CDR3 is built from 13 residues. CDR3 sequence (DNA): TGCGCCAGCAGCTTGGAGAGAGGCGGGGAGCTGTTTTTT. This encodes CASSLERGGELFF.

The gene calls are TRBV9 and TRBJ1-2, with 8 positions matching TRBD1. The CDR3 is made up of 14 amino acids. Looked up from germline, CDR1 is SGDLS and CDR2 is YYNGEE. V was pared by 3 bases and J by 8 bases, with 9 bases of the junction left unmatched. As DNA, the CDR3 is TGTGCCAGCAGCGCGACTCCAGGGGGCTTGGGCTACACCTTC. This sequence encodes CASSATPGGLGYTF.

This chain links TRBV11-3 with TRBJ2-2; D call uncertain. V shed 2 bases and J shed 6 bases, with 7 bases lying between them. CDR3 length: 13 residues. Per the germline V gene, CDR1 is SGHNT and CDR2 is YENEEA. Here the CDR3 reads CASSLSTAGELFF. The CDR3 nucleotides are TGTGCCAGCAGCTTAAGTACAGCCGGGGAGCTGTTTTTT. The whole variable domain, filled in from reference TRBV11-3 and TRBJ2-2, reads EAGVVQSPRYKIIEKKQPVAFWCNPISGHNTLYWYLQNLGQGPELLIRYENEEAVDDSQLPKDRFSAERLKGVDSTLKIQPAELGDSAVYLCASSLSTAGELFFGEGSRLTVL.

The rearrangement uses TRBV18 and TRBJ1-2; no reliable D call. CDR1 and CDR2 from the germline V gene are KGHSH and LQKENI. The CDR3 runs 13 residues. Trimming cost V 3 bases and J 4 bases, with 9 bases left between them. The CDR3, as DNA: TGTGCCAGCTCACCGGACGCCAGCTATGGCTACACCTTC. Protein sequence: CASSPDASYGYTF.

The rearrangement links TRBV14 to TRBJ1-2, with D uncertain. This CDR3 is 15 amino acids long. Germline assignment: CDR1 SGHDN and CDR2 FVKESK. Trimming stripped 0 bases from V and 10 bases from J, with 18 bases between. The CDR3 DNA reads TGTGCCAGCAGCCAAGATACCCACTCGAATACTATCTACACCTTC. Its protein product is CASSQDTHSNTIYTF.

This chain joins TRBV7-9 and TRBJ2-1; maybe TRBD1 (7 bases). There are 15 residues in the CDR3. CDR1 SEHNR and CDR2 FQNEAQ come from the germline V gene (reference sequence). V dropped 5 bases and J dropped 7 bases, with 18 bases sitting between them. This chain's CDR3 is CASSPPRTGGNEQFF. DNA of the CDR3: TGTGCCAGCAGCCCTCCCCGGACAGGAGGGAATGAGCAGTTCTTC.

V usage is TRBV5-6 and J usage is TRBJ1-5, with unresolved D. CDR1 and CDR2 (germline): SGHDT, YYEEEE. The CDR3 runs to 18 residues. Trimming removed 3 bases at V and 9 bases at J, with 28 bases between. The CDR3 sequence: CASSSRVGGSGADPPQHF. CDR3 DNA: TGTGCCAGCAGCTCGCGCGTTGGAGGGTCCGGAGCGGATCCGCCCCAGCATTTT.

The chain links TRBV28 to TRBJ1-1; TRBD1 is a possible D gene (5 bases). Germline CDR1 is MDHEN and CDR2 is SYDVKM. Trimming pared 7 bases from V and 3 bases from J, leaving 18 bases between. CDR3 length: 15 residues. CDR3 region: CASMGGDARYTEAFF. Here the CDR3 DNA reads TGTGCCAGCATGGGAGGGGATGCGAGGTACACTGAAGCTTTCTTT. Based on the CDR3 plus reference TRBV28 and TRBJ1-1, the full variable domain is DVKVTQSSRYLVKRTGEKVFLECVQDMDHENMFWYRQDPGLGLRLIYFSYDVKMKEKGDIPEGYSVSREKKERFSLILESASTNQTSMYLCASMGGDARYTEAFFGQGTRLTVV.

The J gene is TRBJ2-7, the V gene TRBV5-6; D is unresolved. The CDR3 has 14 residues. Germline assignment: CDR1 SGHDT and CDR2 YYEEEE. Trimming pared 6 bases from V and 4 bases from J, leaving 17 bases between. DNA of the CDR3: TGTGCCAGCACCCGGCAGGTGGGTTATTACGAGCAGTACTTC. Translating gives CASTRQVGYYEQYF.

The count of this clone is one. The rearrangement uses TRBV9 and TRBJ2-5, with D unresolved. V was shortened by 3 bases and J by 5 bases, with 8 bases between the two germline ends. The V gene's germline CDR1 is SGDLS and CDR2 YYNGEE. The CDR3 runs to 12 residues. The CDR3: CASSANAETQYF. DNA for the CDR3: TGTGCCAGCAGCGCGAATGCGGAGACCCAGTACTTC.

The chain has TRBV18 and TRBJ1-4; D may be TRBD1 (6 bases). The CDR3 is 14 residues long. Germline-derived CDR1 and CDR2 are KGHSH and LQKENI. Trimming took off 2 bases at V and 7 bases at J, with 11 bases between the two ends. In nucleotides, the CDR3 is TGTGCCAGCTCACCAGGGGAAGGGGGTGAAAAACTGTTTTTT. Translation gives CASSPGEGGEKLFF.

This clone has just one count. V and J are TRBV28 and TRBJ1-2; TRBD1 matches at 7 bases. The junction had 9 bases not matched to a gene; V was cut back by 3 bases and J by 8 bases. Per germline, CDR1 MDHEN and CDR2 SYDVKM. This CDR3 has 14 amino acids. CDR3 amino acids: CASSFQQGKYGYTF. The CDR3 DNA reads TGTGCCAGCAGTTTCCAACAGGGGAAGTACGGCTACACCTTC.